The entry below describes one T cell receptor beta chain. The antigen is undetermined. Germline CDR1 and CDR2: LNHDA and SQIVND (reference sequence). Trimming cost V 10 bases and J 1 base; bases outside gene matches: 9. CDR3 size: 15 residues. Before the COVID-19 pandemic, during about 2011-2019, CD4+ T cells were taken from unexposed donors. CD4+ T cells were isolated from the cells after more than nine days of culture. PBMCs were plated at two million per well in IL-2-containing medium. The record originates from a study of CD4 T cells in relation to SARS-CoV-2 and coronaviruses. In the study overall: Negative control cultures got HIV-1 Nef peptides or no peptide. The study, taken as a whole, reports: Around 60% of donors had memory CD4+ clonotypes crossrecognizing SARS-CoV-2 and common cold coronavirus spike.

Using immunoSEQ multiplex PCR, the repertoire was profiled, and TCRdb retains in-frame clones only, with some absent. The sample holds about 12,000 clones, around 73% seen once. The source material was CD4+ T cells from PBMCs, cultured in vitro. This TCR was sampled from a human donor in good health. The V call is TRBV19, the J call TRBJ2-7; 11 nucleotides align to TRBD2. The DNA of the CDR3 is TGTGCCACCGCAACCGGGACTAGCGGTTCCTACGAGCAGTACTTC. The encoded protein is CATATGTSGSYEQYF.